These 30 T cell receptor beta chains were all obtained from the same sample, sequenced in a study of T cells in Graves' hyperthyroidism and ophthalmopathy. TCR beta CDR3 sequences were amplified from RNA transcripts. The HTBI set primed first-round TCR CDR3 RT-PCR. TCRdb reprocessed the multiplex PCR reads via MiXCR and lists one record per CDR3 protein. This sample carries about 200,000 distinct CDR3 sequences, roughly a sixth of them seen once, and the ten largest clones take approximately 56%. The sample consisted of blood. These receptor sequences come from a woman in her 50s with Graves' hyperthyroidism.

This clonotype was picked up many times. The V gene is TRBV20-1, the J gene TRBJ2-7; 7 nucleotides line up with TRBD2. CDR1 DFQATT and CDR2 SNEGSKA come from the germline V gene (reference sequence). Trimming cost V 0 bases and J 4 bases; bases outside gene matches: 6. The CDR3 extends over 14 amino acids. The CDR3 sequence: CSARDTLAVYEQYF. CDR3 nucleotide sequence: TGCAGTGCTAGAGATACTCTAGCGGTGTACGAGCAGTACTTC.

Only a few counts were recorded for this clonotype. The rearrangement uses TRBV5-1 and TRBJ1-4, with 8 positions matching TRBD1. From germline, CDR1 is SGHRS and CDR2 YFSETQ. Trimming removed 5 bases from V and 8 bases from J; junction bases left unmatched: 8. This CDR3 spans 14 amino acids. CDR3 nucleotides: TGCGCCAGCAGTTCACAGGGGGTTGGGGAAAAACTGTTTTTT. Protein: CASSSQGVGEKLFF.

The sample holds a few counts of this clonotype. The CDR3 DNA reads TGTGCCAGCAGTTTTAGCCCTTCTGGAAACACCATATATTTT. Protein sequence: CASSFSPSGNTIYF. The chain is built from TRBV12-3 or TRBV12-4 and TRBJ1-3; D is ambiguous. V dropped 3 bases and J dropped 1 base, with 7 bases sitting between them. The CDR3 has 14 residues.

This clonotype was counted at least ten times. The chain couples TRBV29-1 to TRBJ1-1; D might be TRBD1 (5 bases). The ends were cut back, 6 bases at V and 0 bases at J, with 8 bases in the middle. Germline V gene sequence: CDR1 SQVTM, CDR2 ANQGSEA. The CDR3 has 12 amino acids. CDR3 sequence (DNA): TGCAGCGTACAGGAGATGAACACTGAAGCTTTCTTT. This codes for CSVQEMNTEAFF.

This clonotype was detected only a few times. The V and J genes are TRBV7-8 and TRBJ2-7; 10 nucleotides align to TRBD1. Germline CDR1 and CDR2: SGHVS and FQNEAQ. V lost 1 base to trimming and J lost 2 bases; unmatched junction nucleotides: 2. The CDR3 sequence is 15 residues long. In DNA, the CDR3 is TGTGCCAGCAGCTTAGGGGACAGGGGCCCCTACGAGCAGTACTTC. Translation gives CASSLGDRGPYEQYF.

As concerns this clonotype: Since a much larger clone is just one base distant, this may be a read error. This chain joins TRBV6-5 and TRBJ2-1; D gene unclear. CDR3 length equals 15 residues. The ends were cut back, 2 bases at V and 0 bases at J, with 8 bases in the middle. CDR1 and CDR2 (germline): MNHEY, SVGAGI. In nucleotides, the CDR3 is TGTGCCAGCAGTTACGGGCACAGCTCCTACAATGAGCAGTTCTTC. This codes for CASSYGHSSYNEQFF.

The table lists this clonotype with a few counts. J is TRBJ2-1 and V is TRBV6-5, with 9 bases matching TRBD2. The CDR3 is 16 amino acids. Per the germline V gene, CDR1 is MNHEY and CDR2 is SVGAGI. The V gene end was trimmed by 2 bases and the J gene end by 9 bases; junction bases not matched to a gene: 11. CDR3 sequence: CASSYEAGGGDSEQFF. As DNA, the CDR3 is TGTGCCAGCAGTTACGAAGCGGGAGGCGGGGACAGTGAGCAGTTCTTC.

This clonotype was detected a few times. CDR3 loop: CASTVRLAGGPDTQYF. DNA for the CDR3: TGTGCCAGCACCGTCAGACTAGCGGGAGGGCCAGATACGCAGTATTTT. This chain links TRBV6-1 with TRBJ2-3; TRBD2 agrees at 14 bases. Germline V gene sequence: CDR1 MNHNS, CDR2 SASEGT. V gave up 7 bases and J gave up 4 bases; unmatched junction bases: 7. This CDR3 spans 16 amino acids.

This chain uses TRBV20-1 with TRBJ2-2; 8 bases map to TRBD2. Germline V CDR1 and CDR2: DFQATT, SNEGSKA (reference sequence). The CDR3 has 16 amino acids. V lost 3 bases and J lost 5; bases outside the gene matches: 11. The CDR3 sequence: CSASSWAGGGTGELFF. The CDR3 nucleotides read TGCAGTGCTAGCAGTTGGGCGGGAGGTGGGACCGGGGAGCTGTTTTTT.

The chain joins TRBV28 to TRBJ1-2, with D possibly matching TRBD1 (5 bases). The V end lost 6 bases, the J end lost 3 bases, and 14 bases lay between the germline ends. The CDR3 is made up of 14 amino acids. Germline V gene lookup returns CDR1 MDHEN and CDR2 SYDVKM. The CDR3 bases are TGTGCCAGCAGCCCGGCAGGGATGGACTATGGCTACACCTTC. Its protein product is CASSPAGMDYGYTF.

The chain employs TRBV7-9 and TRBJ2-3; D perhaps matches TRBD2 (6 bases). Trimming shortened V by 6 bases and J by 6 bases, and 16 bases separated the two germline ends. This CDR3 is built from 14 residues. Germline V gives CDR1 SEHNR, CDR2 FQNEAQ (reference sequence). The CDR3 DNA is TGTGCCAGCAGACCTCAAGGAGGGGAGGATACGCAGTATTTT. Translating it yields CASRPQGGEDTQYF.

This clonotype has at least ten counts. This CDR3 is CASSDELGGIYEQYF. The CDR3 DNA reads TGTGCCAGTAGTGACGAACTAGGAGGGATCTACGAGCAGTACTTC. V usage is TRBV19 and J usage is TRBJ2-7; TRBD2 is a possible D gene (6 bases). Deletions cut 5 bases from V and 3 bases from J, with 17 bases between. From germline, CDR1 is LNHDA and CDR2 SQIVND (reference sequence). The CDR3 contains 15 residues.

The chain joins TRBV3-1 to TRBJ2-3, with D perhaps matching TRBD1 (5 bases). CDR1 LGHDT and CDR2 YNNKEL come from the germline V gene (reference sequence). Trimming pared 8 bases from V and 4 bases from J, leaving 7 bases between. CDR3 length: 11 amino acids. DNA of the CDR3: TGTGCCAGCCAGGGTTCAGATACGCAGTATTTT. It specifies CASQGSDTQYF.

The chain employs TRBV28 and TRBJ2-2, with D perhaps TRBD2 (5 bases). This CDR3 is built from 14 residues. Trimming pared 7 bases from V and 5 bases from J, leaving 14 bases between. Germline V CDR1 and CDR2: MDHEN, SYDVKM. Here the CDR3 DNA reads TGTGCCAGCATCGACACATGGGAGACCGGGGAGCTGTTTTTT. Protein product: CASIDTWETGELFF.

Comment on this clonotype: The germline gene is not matched at one end of the junction; a read error may be the cause. This chain links TRBV27 with TRBJ1-2, with D perhaps TRBD1 (6 bases). The germline V gene encodes CDR1 MNHEY and CDR2 SMNVEV (reference sequence). The CDR3 is made up of 13 amino acids. The CDR3 loop is CTSSPGQNYGYTF. As DNA, the CDR3 is TGTACCAGCAGTCCCGGACAGAACTATGGCTACACCTTC.

This clonotype was observed a few times. This rearrangement joins TRBV7-9 to TRBJ2-3; 10 nucleotides agree with TRBD2. With V trimmed by 1 base and J by 6 bases, 13 bases remained unmatched. The CDR3 is 18 residues long. CDR1 and CDR2 (germline): SEHNR, FQNEAQ (reference sequence). CDR3 in DNA: TGTGCCAGCAGCTTAGACACCTCCTGGACTAGCGGTGTTGATACGCAGTATTTT. Its protein product is CASSLDTSWTSGVDTQYF.

This clonotype was observed many times. The rearrangement joins TRBV7-8 to TRBJ2-7; weak D call: TRBD2 (6 bases). Germline CDR1 reads SGHVS; CDR2 reads FQNEAQ. Trimming shortened V by 1 base and J by 2 bases, and 12 bases separated the two germline ends. The length of the CDR3 is 15 residues. The CDR3 is CASSLGGGTTYEQYF. CDR3 DNA sequence: TGTGCCAGCAGCTTAGGCGGCGGGACGACCTACGAGCAGTACTTC.

For this clonotype: This may come from a read error, since a much larger clone is one base off. This chain joins TRBV20-1 and TRBJ2-7; unclear D gene. Germline assignment: CDR1 DFQATT and CDR2 SNEGSKA (reference sequence). There are 13 residues in the CDR3. The V gene lost 1 base and the J gene lost 6 bases, with 13 bases spanning the gap. CDR3 nucleotides: TGCAGTGCTAGAGTACAGAGTAGTTCCGAGCAGTACTTC. Translated: CSARVQSSSEQYF.

This clonotype was counted ten times or more. The chain combines TRBV3-1 with TRBJ2-7; TRBD1 matches at 9 bases. The CDR3 covers 14 residues. The V gene end was trimmed by 1 base and the J gene end by 3 bases; junction bases not matched to a gene: 1. Germline CDR1 is LGHDT and CDR2 is YNNKEL (reference sequence). The CDR3 loop reads CASSQGGQGYEQYF. In nucleotides, the CDR3 is TGTGCCAGCAGCCAAGGGGGACAGGGCTACGAGCAGTACTTC.

V and J are TRBV20-1 and TRBJ2-1, with TRBD2 identical over 7 bases. The germline V gene encodes CDR1 DFQATT and CDR2 SNEGSKA (reference sequence). The ends lost 6 bases at V and 9 bases at J; junction bases unmatched: 11. The CDR3 is made up of 13 amino acids. Here the CDR3 reads CSARRGRVGEQFF. The CDR3 coding sequence is TGCAGTGCCCGACGGGGGAGGGTAGGTGAGCAGTTCTTC.

V is TRBV30 and J is TRBJ2-2; D ambiguous. There are 13 residues in the CDR3. Per the germline V gene, CDR1 is GTSNPN and CDR2 is SVGIG (reference sequence). V was trimmed by 2 bases and J by 6 bases, leaving 10 bases between them. The CDR3 bases are TGTGCCTGGAGTCCTCCCCCCGCCGGGGAGCTGTTTTTT. Residues: CAWSPPPAGELFF.

Only a few counts were recorded for this clonotype. The CDR3 DNA follows: TGTGCCAGCAGTGAACCTGGACAGGGAGCAACTAATGAAAAACTGTTTTTT. Amino acid sequence: CASSEPGQGATNEKLFF. The chain links TRBV6-1 to TRBJ1-4; 8 bases map to TRBD1. The CDR3 runs to 17 residues. With 2 bases clipped from V and 0 bases from J, the junction kept 5 bases outside the gene matches. The germline CDR1 and CDR2 sequences are MNHNS and SASEGT.

This clonotype was recorded at least ten times. This rearrangement joins TRBV7-8 to TRBJ2-1, with 8 bases lining up with TRBD2. The CDR3 has 16 amino acids. Germline V gives CDR1 SGHVS, CDR2 FQNEAQ. J gave up 8 bases and V 5 bases, and 14 bases lay outside the gene matches. The CDR3 here is CASSRRQAGDSDEQFF. CDR3 DNA sequence: TGTGCCAGCAGCAGACGACAAGCGGGAGATTCGGATGAGCAGTTCTTC.

The rearrangement joins TRBV29-1 to TRBJ2-1; no clear D gene. The germline V gene has CDR1 SQVTM and CDR2 ANQGSEA. The CDR3 has 12 residues. Trimming removed 1 base from V and 6 bases from J, with 7 bases in between. CDR3 protein: CSVEGLSNEQFF. The DNA of the CDR3 is TGCAGCGTTGAAGGACTGTCCAATGAGCAGTTCTTC.

There are many counts of this clonotype. The genes are TRBV5-1 and TRBJ2-7; tentatively, D is TRBD1 (6 bases). CDR3 size: 14 residues. Trimming cost V 5 bases and J 0 bases, with 12 bases left between them. The germline gives CDR1 SGHRS, CDR2 YFSETQ. Written as DNA, the CDR3 is TGCGCCAGCAGTGGGACAACGGGCTCCTACGAGCAGTACTTC. It specifies CASSGTTGSYEQYF.

In DNA form, the CDR3 reads TGCAGTGCTGCACTAGTGCGTTTATTCGAGCAGTACTTC. Translated, it gives CSAALVRLFEQYF. The V and J genes are TRBV20-1 and TRBJ2-7, with a weak D call TRBD2 (5 bases). The CDR3 is 13 amino acids. The V end was cut by 5 bases, the J end by 6 bases, with 17 bases between. Germline values: CDR1 DFQATT, CDR2 SNEGSKA (reference sequence).

This clonotype was seen at least ten times. The rearrangement joins TRBV6-1 to TRBJ1-1; D is unclear. V lost 6 bases and J 1 base, leaving 9 bases between the germline ends. The V gene's germline CDR1 is MNHNS and CDR2 SASEGT. CDR3 length equals 13 residues. The CDR3 is CASSPPPNTEAFF. In DNA, the CDR3 is TGTGCCAGCAGCCCCCCGCCGAACACTGAAGCTTTCTTT.

There are many counts of this clonotype. The chain combines TRBV10-3 with TRBJ1-2; no clear D. Germline V gene sequence: CDR1 ENHRY, CDR2 SYGVKD. CDR3 length equals 13 residues. Trimming shortened V by 3 bases and J by 2 bases, and 7 bases separated the two germline ends. The CDR3 protein is CAISETSNYGYTF. In DNA, the CDR3 is TGTGCCATCAGTGAAACCTCCAACTATGGCTACACCTTC.

This clonotype was seen only a few times. The chain recombines TRBV19 with TRBJ1-2, with 7 bases matching TRBD1. Germline CDR1 reads LNHDA; CDR2 reads SQIVND (reference sequence). This CDR3 has 17 residues. Unmatched junction bases numbered 12, after V lost 4 bases and J lost 1 base. This CDR3 is CASSTGQLQGVNYGYTF. The CDR3 nucleotides are TGTGCCAGTAGTACGGGACAGCTACAAGGAGTTAACTATGGCTACACCTTC. Complete variable domain (other parts from reference TRBV19 and TRBJ1-2): DGGITQSPKYLFRKEGQNVTLSCEQNLNHDAMYWYRQDPGQGLRLIYYSQIVNDFQKGDIAEGYSVSREKKESFPLTVTSAQKNPTAFYLCASSTGQLQGVNYGYTFGSGTRLTVV.

This clonotype was recorded many times. This chain uses TRBV7-9 with TRBJ1-2, with a tentative D call TRBD1 (5 bases). This CDR3 contains 13 residues. Looked up from germline, CDR1 is SEHNR and CDR2 is FQNEAQ (reference sequence). Trimming cost V 6 bases and J 0 bases, with 8 bases left between them. DNA for the CDR3: TGTGCCAGCAGTTTACAGGCTAACTATGGCTACACCTTC. Its translation is CASSLQANYGYTF. Full variable domain (rest looked up from reference TRBV7-9 and TRBJ1-2): DTGVSQNPRHKITKRGQNVTFRCDPISEHNRLYWYRQTLGQGPEFLTYFQNEAQLEKSRLLSDRFSAERPKGSFSTLEIQRTEQGDSAMYLCASSLQANYGYTFGSGTRLTVV.